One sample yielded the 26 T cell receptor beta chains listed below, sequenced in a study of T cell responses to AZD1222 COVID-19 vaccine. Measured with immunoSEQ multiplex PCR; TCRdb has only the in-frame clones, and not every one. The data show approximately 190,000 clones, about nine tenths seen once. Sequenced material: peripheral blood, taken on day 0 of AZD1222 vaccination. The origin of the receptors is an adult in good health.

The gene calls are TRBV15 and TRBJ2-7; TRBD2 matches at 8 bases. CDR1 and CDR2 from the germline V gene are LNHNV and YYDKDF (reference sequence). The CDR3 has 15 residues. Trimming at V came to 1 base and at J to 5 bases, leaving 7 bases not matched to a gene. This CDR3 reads CATSRGQREFDEQYF. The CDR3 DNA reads TGTGCCACCAGCAGAGGCCAGCGGGAGTTCGACGAGCAGTACTTC.

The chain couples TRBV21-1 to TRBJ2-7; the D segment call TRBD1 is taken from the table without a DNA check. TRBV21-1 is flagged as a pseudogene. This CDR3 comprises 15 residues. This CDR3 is CASSKAGTGIHEQYF. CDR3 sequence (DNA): TGTGCCAGCAGCAAAGCCGGGACAGGGATCCACGAGCAGTACTTC.

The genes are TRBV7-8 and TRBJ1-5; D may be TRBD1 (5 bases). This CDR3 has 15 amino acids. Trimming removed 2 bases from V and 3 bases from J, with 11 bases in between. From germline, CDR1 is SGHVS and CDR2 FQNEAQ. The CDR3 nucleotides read TGTGCCAGCAGCTTATCGGGGCAGAACAATCAGCCCCAGCATTTT. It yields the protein CASSLSGQNNQPQHF.

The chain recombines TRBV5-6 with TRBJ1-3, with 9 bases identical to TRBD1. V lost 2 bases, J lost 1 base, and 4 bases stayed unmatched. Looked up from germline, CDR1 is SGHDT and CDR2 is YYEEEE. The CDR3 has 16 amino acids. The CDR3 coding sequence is TGTGCCAGCAGCTTTTCCGGGACAGGGTCTGGAAACACCATATATTTT. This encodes CASSFSGTGSGNTIYF.

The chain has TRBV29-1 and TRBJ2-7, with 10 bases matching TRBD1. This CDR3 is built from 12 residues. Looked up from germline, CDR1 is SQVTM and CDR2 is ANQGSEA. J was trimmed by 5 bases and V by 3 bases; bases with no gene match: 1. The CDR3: CSVEGTGDEQYF. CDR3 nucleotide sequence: TGCAGCGTTGAGGGGACAGGGGACGAGCAGTACTTC.

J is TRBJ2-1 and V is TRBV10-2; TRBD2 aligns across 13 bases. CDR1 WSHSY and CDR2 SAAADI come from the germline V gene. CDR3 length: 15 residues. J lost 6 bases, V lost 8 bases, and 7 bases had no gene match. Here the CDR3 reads CASGTGLAGFNEQFF. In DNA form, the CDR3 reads TGCGCCAGCGGAACGGGACTAGCGGGATTCAATGAGCAGTTCTTC.

CDR3: CASSQDPGYNSPLHF. For the CDR3, the DNA is TGTGCCAGCAGCCAAGATCCGGGGTATAATTCACCCCTCCACTTT. V and J are TRBV14 and TRBJ1-6; no clear D gene. Germline V gene sequence: CDR1 SGHDN, CDR2 FVKESK. The CDR3 totals 15 residues. Trimming pared 0 bases from V and 4 bases from J, leaving 7 bases between.

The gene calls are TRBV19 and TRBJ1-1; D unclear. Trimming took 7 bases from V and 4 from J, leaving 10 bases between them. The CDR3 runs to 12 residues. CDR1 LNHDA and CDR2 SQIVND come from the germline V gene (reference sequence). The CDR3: CASTLGVTEAFF. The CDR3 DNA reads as TGTGCCAGTACGCTAGGTGTCACTGAAGCTTTCTTT.

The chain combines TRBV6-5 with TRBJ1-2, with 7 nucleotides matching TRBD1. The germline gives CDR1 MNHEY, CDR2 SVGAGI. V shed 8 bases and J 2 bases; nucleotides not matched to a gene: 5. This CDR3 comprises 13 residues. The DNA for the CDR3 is TGTGCCAGCCGGAGGGACAGCAACTATGGCTACACCTTC. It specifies CASRRDSNYGYTF.

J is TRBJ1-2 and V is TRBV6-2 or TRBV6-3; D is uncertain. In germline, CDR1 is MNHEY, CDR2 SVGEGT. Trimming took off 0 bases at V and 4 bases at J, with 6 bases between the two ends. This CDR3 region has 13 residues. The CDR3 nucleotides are TGTGCCAGCAGTTACTCGAAGGCCTATGGCTACACCTTC. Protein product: CASSYSKAYGYTF.

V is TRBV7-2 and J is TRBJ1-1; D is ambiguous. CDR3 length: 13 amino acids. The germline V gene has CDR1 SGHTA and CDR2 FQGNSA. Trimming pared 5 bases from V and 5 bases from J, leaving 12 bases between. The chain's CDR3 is CASSPAVGTEAFF. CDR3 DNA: TGTGCCAGCAGCCCCGCGGTTGGAACTGAAGCTTTCTTT.

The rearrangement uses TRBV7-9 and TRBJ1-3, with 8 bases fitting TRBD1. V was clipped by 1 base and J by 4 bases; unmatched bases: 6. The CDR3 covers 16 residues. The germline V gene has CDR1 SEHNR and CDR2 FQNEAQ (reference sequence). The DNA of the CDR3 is TGTGCCAGCAGCTTAGAAGAGACAGGGGTCGGAAACACCATATATTTT. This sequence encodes CASSLEETGVGNTIYF.

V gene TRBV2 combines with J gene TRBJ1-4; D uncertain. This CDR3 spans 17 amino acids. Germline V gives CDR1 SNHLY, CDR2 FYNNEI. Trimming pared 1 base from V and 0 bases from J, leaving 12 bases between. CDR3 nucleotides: TGTGCCAGCAGTGAAGATCGATGGGGAACAACTAATGAAAAACTGTTTTTT. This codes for CASSEDRWGTTNEKLFF.

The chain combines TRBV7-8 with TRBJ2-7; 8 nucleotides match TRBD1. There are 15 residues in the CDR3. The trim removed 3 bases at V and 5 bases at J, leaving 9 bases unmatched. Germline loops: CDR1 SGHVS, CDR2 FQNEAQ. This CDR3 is CASSFMSGQAHEQYF. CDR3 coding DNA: TGTGCCAGCAGCTTCATGTCGGGACAGGCCCACGAGCAGTACTTC. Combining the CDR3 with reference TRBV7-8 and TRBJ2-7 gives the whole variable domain GAGVSQSPRYKVAKRGQDVALRCDPISGHVSLFWYQQALGQGPEFLTYFQNEAQLDKSGLPSDRFFAERPEGSVSTLKIQRTQQEDSAVYLCASSFMSGQAHEQYFGPGTRLTVT.

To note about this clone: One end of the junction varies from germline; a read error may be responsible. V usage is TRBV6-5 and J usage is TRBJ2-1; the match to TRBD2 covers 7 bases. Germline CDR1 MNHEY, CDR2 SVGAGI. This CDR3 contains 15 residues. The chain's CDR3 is CASGYSAGVRNEQFF. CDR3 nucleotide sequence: TGTGCCAGCGGTTACTCCGCGGGAGTGAGGAATGAGCAGTTCTTC.

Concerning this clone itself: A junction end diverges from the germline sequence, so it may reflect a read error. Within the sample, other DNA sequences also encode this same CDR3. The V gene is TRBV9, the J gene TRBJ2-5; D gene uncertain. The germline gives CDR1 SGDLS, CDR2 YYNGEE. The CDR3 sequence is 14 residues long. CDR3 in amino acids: CASSPMGNQETQYF. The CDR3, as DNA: TGCGCCAGCAGCCCAATGGGCAACCAAGAGACCCAGTACTTC.

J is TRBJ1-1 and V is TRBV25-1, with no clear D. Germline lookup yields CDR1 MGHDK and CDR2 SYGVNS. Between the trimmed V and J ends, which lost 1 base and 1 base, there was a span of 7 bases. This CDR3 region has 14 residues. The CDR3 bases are TGTGCCAGCAGTGAATGGACGGAGAACACTGAAGCTTTCTTT. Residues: CASSEWTENTEAFF. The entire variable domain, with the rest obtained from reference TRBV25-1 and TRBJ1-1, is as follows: EADIYQTPRYLVIGTGKKITLECSQTMGHDKMYWYQQDPGMELHLIHYSYGVNSTEKGDLSSESTVSRIRTEHFPLTLESARPSHTSQYLCASSEWTENTEAFFGQGTRLTVV.

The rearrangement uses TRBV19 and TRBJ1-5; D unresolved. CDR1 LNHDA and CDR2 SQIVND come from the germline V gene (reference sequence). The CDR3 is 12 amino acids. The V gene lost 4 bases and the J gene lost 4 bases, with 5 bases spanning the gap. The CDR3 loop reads CASSRENQPQHF. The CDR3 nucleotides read TGTGCCAGTAGTAGGGAGAATCAGCCCCAGCATTTT.

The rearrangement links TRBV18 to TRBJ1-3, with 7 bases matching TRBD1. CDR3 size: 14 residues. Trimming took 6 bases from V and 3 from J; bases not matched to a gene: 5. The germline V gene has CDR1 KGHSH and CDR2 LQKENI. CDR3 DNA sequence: TGTGCCAGCTCTAGGGACAGACTTGGAAACACCATATATTTT. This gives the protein CASSRDRLGNTIYF.

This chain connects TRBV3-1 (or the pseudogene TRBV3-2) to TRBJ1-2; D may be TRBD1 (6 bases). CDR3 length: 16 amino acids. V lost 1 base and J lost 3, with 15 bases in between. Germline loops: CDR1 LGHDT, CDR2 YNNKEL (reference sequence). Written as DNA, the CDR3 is TGTGCCAGCAGCCAAGGGGGGAGCAGGGGAGACTATGGCTACACCTTC. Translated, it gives CASSQGGSRGDYGYTF.

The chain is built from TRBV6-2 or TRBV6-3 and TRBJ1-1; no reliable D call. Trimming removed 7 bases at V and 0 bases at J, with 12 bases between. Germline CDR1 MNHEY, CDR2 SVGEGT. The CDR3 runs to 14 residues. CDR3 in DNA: TGTGCCAGCAACCCAGAAGGTGTGAACACTGAAGCTTTCTTT. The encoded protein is CASNPEGVNTEAFF.

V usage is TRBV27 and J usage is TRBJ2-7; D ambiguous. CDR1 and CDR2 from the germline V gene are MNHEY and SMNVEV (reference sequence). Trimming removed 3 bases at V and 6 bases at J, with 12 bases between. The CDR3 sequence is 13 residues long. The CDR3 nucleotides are TGTGCCAGCAGTTTGAACGGAGCGCTCGAGCAGTACTTC. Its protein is CASSLNGALEQYF.

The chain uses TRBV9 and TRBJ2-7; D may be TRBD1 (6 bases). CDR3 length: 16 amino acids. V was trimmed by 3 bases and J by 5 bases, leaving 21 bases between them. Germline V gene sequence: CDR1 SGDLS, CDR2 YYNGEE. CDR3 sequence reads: CASSGGAGTLANEQYF. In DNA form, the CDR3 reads TGTGCCAGCAGCGGAGGCGCCGGGACATTGGCCAACGAGCAGTACTTC.

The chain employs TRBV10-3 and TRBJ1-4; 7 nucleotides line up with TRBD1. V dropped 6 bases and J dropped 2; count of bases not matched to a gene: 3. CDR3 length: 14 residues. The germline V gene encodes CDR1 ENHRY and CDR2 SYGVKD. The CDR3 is CAIRKDRTNEKLFF. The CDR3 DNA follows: TGTGCCATCAGAAAGGACAGGACTAATGAAAAACTGTTTTTT.

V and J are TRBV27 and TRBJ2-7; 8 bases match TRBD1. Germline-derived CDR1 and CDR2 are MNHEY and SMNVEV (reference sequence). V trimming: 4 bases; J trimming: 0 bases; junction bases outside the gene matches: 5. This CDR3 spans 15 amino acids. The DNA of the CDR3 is TGTGCCAGCAGTTCACAGGGGGTAAGCTCCTACGAGCAGTACTTC. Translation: CASSSQGVSSYEQYF.

As DNA, the CDR3 is TGCGCCAGCAGCTTGGTGAGCGGGAGGGCCAGTGAGCAGTTCTTC. It encodes CASSLVSGRASEQFF. The chain combines TRBV5-1 with TRBJ2-1, with 10 positions matching TRBD2. The V gene end was trimmed by 0 bases and the J gene end by 9 bases; junction bases not matched to a gene: 6. The CDR3 extends over 15 amino acids. Germline V lookup: CDR1 SGHRS, CDR2 YFSETQ.